This T cell receptor beta chain was sequenced in a study of blood T cell repertoires in COVID-19. This CDR3 region has 14 residues. Germline lookup yields CDR1 LGHNT and CDR2 FRNRAP. Deletions cut 4 bases from V and 2 bases from J, with 12 bases between. Sequencing used immunoSEQ multiplex PCR; TCRdb keeps in-frame clones, though not all of them. Of 100,000 or so clones in the sample, 80% to 95% were seen once. The chain couples TRBV12-5 to TRBJ2-7, with D maybe TRBD1 (6 bases). Sequenced: peripheral blood. This TCR came from a man in his 70s with acute or convalescent COVID-19. CDR3 sequence (DNA): TGTGCTAGTGGTTCCCGGACAGTAACCTACGAGCAGTACTTC. It translates to CASGSRTVTYEQYF.